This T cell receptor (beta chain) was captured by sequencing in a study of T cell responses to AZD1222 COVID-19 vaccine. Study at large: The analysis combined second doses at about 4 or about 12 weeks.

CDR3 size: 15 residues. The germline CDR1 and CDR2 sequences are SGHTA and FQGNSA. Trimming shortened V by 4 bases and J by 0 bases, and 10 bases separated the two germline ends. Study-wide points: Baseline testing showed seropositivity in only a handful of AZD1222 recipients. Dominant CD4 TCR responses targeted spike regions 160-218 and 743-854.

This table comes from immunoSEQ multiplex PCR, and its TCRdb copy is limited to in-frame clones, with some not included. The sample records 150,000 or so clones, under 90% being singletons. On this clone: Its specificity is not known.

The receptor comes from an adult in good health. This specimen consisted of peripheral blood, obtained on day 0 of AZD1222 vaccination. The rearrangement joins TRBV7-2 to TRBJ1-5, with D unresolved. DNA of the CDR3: TGTGCCAGCAGCTCCCAGAGTTATAGCAATCAGCCCCAGCATTTT. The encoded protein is CASSSQSYSNQPQHF.